Below are 24 T cell receptor beta chains sequenced from a single sample in a study of blood T cell repertoires in COVID-19. Some clones are missing from TCRdb's copy, which holds only in-frame ones; the method was immunoSEQ multiplex PCR. The data show about 280,000 clones, around 86% seen once. The specimen was peripheral blood. These receptors were collected from a woman under 40 who had recovered from COVID-19.

The V call is TRBV7-9, the J call TRBJ2-7, with 15 bases identical to TRBD2. Germline V gives CDR1 SEHNR, CDR2 FQNEAQ (reference sequence). V was clipped by 8 bases and J by 0 bases; unmatched bases: 2. The CDR3 length is 15 residues. In DNA form, the CDR3 reads TGTGCCAGCGGACTAGCGGGGGGGAGCTCCTACGAGCAGTACTTC. As protein: CASGLAGGSSYEQYF.

CDR3 residues: CASNVGRGPKSYEQYF. CDR3 bases: TGCGCCAGCAACGTCGGGCGGGGCCCCAAATCCTACGAGCAGTACTTC. V usage is TRBV5-1 and J usage is TRBJ2-7; a weak D match, TRBD2 (6 bases). Trimming removed 6 bases at V and 1 base at J, with 20 bases between. Germline V gene sequence: CDR1 SGHRS, CDR2 YFSETQ. The CDR3 length is 16 residues.

The V call is TRBV7-2, the J call TRBJ2-3; 13 bases line up with TRBD2. The CDR3 loop spans 21 amino acids. CDR1 and CDR2 (germline): SGHTA, FQGNSA. V lost 0 bases, J lost 2 bases, and 14 bases stayed unmatched. This chain's CDR3 is CASSLAPRLAGGPKNTDTQYF. CDR3 nucleotides: TGTGCCAGCAGCTTAGCCCCCCGACTAGCGGGGGGACCAAAAAACACAGATACGCAGTATTTT.

The V and J genes are TRBV23-1 and TRBJ2-5, with 11 bases matching TRBD2. TRBV23-1 is flagged as an ORF with uncertain function. V trimming: 4 bases; J trimming: 3 bases; junction bases outside the gene matches: 7. This CDR3 has 16 amino acids. CDR3 in DNA: TGCGCCAGCAGTCCGGACGGGACTAGCGGAGAAGAGACCCAGTACTTC. Translated: CASSPDGTSGEETQYF.

The chain recombines TRBV29-1 with TRBJ2-1, with 9 bases that match TRBD2. The CDR3 extends over 13 amino acids. The V and J ends lost 7 bases and 6 bases, in that order; junction bases with no gene match: 7. Germline V gene sequence: CDR1 SQVTM, CDR2 ANQGSEA. This chain's CDR3 is CSGSGRQGNEQFF. The CDR3 nucleotides are TGCAGCGGGAGCGGGAGGCAGGGCAATGAGCAGTTCTTC.

The chain is built from TRBV9 and TRBJ2-5; 7 bases agree with TRBD1. This CDR3 has 17 residues. Per the germline V gene, CDR1 is SGDLS and CDR2 is YYNGEE. Trimming took 3 bases from V and 5 from J; bases not matched to a gene: 16. CDR3 in DNA: TGTGCCAGCAGCGCCAACCCGAGACAGGGCCGCGTTGAGACCCAGTACTTC. This codes for CASSANPRQGRVETQYF.

The chain couples TRBV7-3 to TRBJ2-2, with D perhaps TRBD2 (6 bases). Deletions cut 5 bases from V and 8 bases from J, with 15 bases between. CDR3 size: 14 residues. Germline V CDR1 and CDR2: SGHTA, FQGTGA. As DNA, the CDR3 is TGTGCCAGCAGCCCACCCGGGGGATCGGGGGAGCTGTTTTTT. Amino acids: CASSPPGGSGELFF.

V is TRBV6-5 and J is TRBJ2-1; D is perhaps TRBD1 (5 bases). Per the germline V gene, CDR1 is MNHEY and CDR2 is SVGAGI. The CDR3 contains 15 residues. Deletions cut 10 bases from V and 8 bases from J, with 24 bases between. The CDR3 DNA is TGTGCCACTGTGTCCGCCTCGGGTAGGGGCCATGAGCAGTTCTTC. This encodes CATVSASGRGHEQFF.

The chain employs TRBV7-2 and TRBJ2-1; maybe TRBD1 (5 bases). CDR3 length equals 14 residues. Germline V CDR1 and CDR2: SGHTA, FQGNSA. V dropped 6 bases and J dropped 6 bases, with 15 bases sitting between them. In DNA, the CDR3 is TGTGCCAGCAGTAGACAGCCGATGGCCAATGAGCAGTTCTTC. Protein: CASSRQPMANEQFF.

The chain is built from TRBV2 and TRBJ1-6, with D uncertain. From germline, CDR1 is SNHLY and CDR2 FYNNEI. The CDR3 consists of 16 residues. The germline V and J ends were trimmed by 2 bases and 0 bases, with 8 bases remaining between them. The CDR3 region has the DNA TGTGCCAGCAGTGAAATTGGCAGCTCCTATAATTCACCCCTCCACTTT. Its translation is CASSEIGSSYNSPLHF.

The genes are TRBV30 and TRBJ2-7; TRBD2 aligns across 7 bases. The trim removed 6 bases at V and 2 bases at J, leaving 7 bases unmatched. CDR1 is GTSNPN and CDR2 is SVGIG in the germline V gene (reference sequence). The CDR3 length is 13 residues. The CDR3 sequence is CACNPGLTYEQYF. CDR3 nucleotides: TGTGCCTGCAATCCGGGACTAACCTACGAGCAGTACTTC. Complete variable domain (other parts from reference TRBV30 and TRBJ2-7): SQTIHQWPATLVQPVGSPLSLECTVEGTSNPNLYWYRQAAGRGLQLLFYSVGIGQISSEVPQNLSASRPQDRQFILSSKKLLLSDSGFYLCACNPGLTYEQYFGPGTRLTVT.

This clone has just a few counts. This chain uses TRBV6-5 with TRBJ1-1, with TRBD1 identical over 7 bases. Germline lookup yields CDR1 MNHEY and CDR2 SVGAGI. The CDR3 is 16 amino acids. Unmatched junction bases numbered 5, after V lost 0 bases and J lost 1 base. In DNA form, the CDR3 reads TGTGCCAGCAGTTACTCGATCGAGGGGGCGAACACTGAAGCTTTCTTT. Encoded protein: CASSYSIEGANTEAFF.

V and J are TRBV7-6 and TRBJ2-1; 11 bases match TRBD1. V lost 4 bases and J lost 7; bases outside the gene matches: 15. CDR3 length: 18 residues. CDR1 is SGHVS, CDR2 FNYEAQ, per germline. CDR3 sequence (DNA): TGTGCCAGCAGCTCATACTGGACCGGGACAGGGGGATCTAATGAGCAGTTCTTC. Translating it yields CASSSYWTGTGGSNEQFF.

This clone appeared a single time. The chain employs TRBV6-5 and TRBJ2-5; D is perhaps TRBD2 (6 bases). Germline assignment: CDR1 MNHEY and CDR2 SVGAGI. CDR3 length equals 14 residues. Trimming took off 6 bases at V and 5 bases at J, with 16 bases between the two ends. The chain's CDR3 is CASRSRELSETQYF. The CDR3 DNA sequence: TGTGCCAGCAGGTCACGGGAGCTGTCGGAGACCCAGTACTTC.

This clone was seen just once. The gene calls are TRBV5-1 and TRBJ2-1; maybe TRBD1 (5 bases). V lost 3 bases to trimming and J lost 6 bases, with 16 bases between them. This CDR3 spans 15 amino acids. Germline assignment: CDR1 SGHRS and CDR2 YFSETQ. CDR3 sequence reads: CASSSIGAPSNEQFF. The CDR3 DNA sequence: TGCGCCAGCAGCTCTATAGGGGCTCCCTCCAATGAGCAGTTCTTC. The full variable domain, rest sourced from reference TRBV5-1 and TRBJ2-1, is KAGVTQTPRYLIKTRGQQVTLSCSPISGHRSVSWYQQTPGQGLQFLFEYFSETQRNKGNFPGRFSGRQFSNSRSEMNVSTLELGDSALYLCASSSIGAPSNEQFFGPGTRLTVL.

The chain carries TRBV10-1 and TRBJ1-1; D call uncertain. This CDR3 has 16 residues. Germline-derived CDR1 and CDR2 are WNHNN and SYGVQD (reference sequence). Trimming pared 6 bases from V and 1 base from J, leaving 18 bases between. The DNA for the CDR3 is TGCGCCAGCAGCGAAAACCGTCCGGAGGGGAACACTGAAGCTTTCTTT. The encoded protein is CASSENRPEGNTEAFF.

V and J are TRBV2 and TRBJ1-2; a possible D gene is TRBD1 (6 bases). Germline CDR1 SNHLY, CDR2 FYNNEI. The CDR3 runs 12 residues. Trimming removed 9 bases at V and 8 bases at J, with 16 bases between. CDR3 region: CASLQGAQGYTF. The CDR3 nucleotides read TGTGCCAGTCTACAGGGAGCTCAGGGCTACACCTTC.

This chain connects TRBV2 to TRBJ2-1; the match to TRBD2 covers 8 bases. Germline CDR1 SNHLY, CDR2 FYNNEI. The length of the CDR3 is 14 residues. V shed 7 bases, J shed 5 bases, and the junction held 7 bases outside the gene matches. This chain's CDR3 is CASNRLAPNNEQFF. The CDR3 bases are TGTGCCAGCAATCGACTAGCGCCCAACAATGAGCAGTTCTTC.

The chain carries TRBV7-2 and TRBJ2-1, with 15 bases fitting TRBD2. The germline gives CDR1 SGHTA, CDR2 FQGNSA. V trimming: 5 bases; J trimming: 5 bases; junction bases outside the gene matches: 7. The CDR3 is 17 residues long. The chain's CDR3 is CASSRKGLAGGDNEQFF. The CDR3 DNA sequence: TGTGCCAGCAGCAGGAAGGGACTAGCGGGAGGAGACAATGAGCAGTTCTTC.

The V gene is TRBV7-2, the J gene TRBJ1-6; TRBD1 matches at 8 bases. Trimming cost V 6 bases and J 11 bases; bases outside gene matches: 9. This CDR3 has 14 amino acids. Germline assignment: CDR1 SGHTA and CDR2 FQGNSA. CDR3 nucleotide sequence: TGTGCCAGCAGACCCGGACAGGGAGTAACACCCCTCCACTTT. Encoded protein: CASRPGQGVTPLHF.

This rearrangement joins TRBV2 to TRBJ1-2; 9 nucleotides match TRBD1. CDR1 is SNHLY and CDR2 is FYNNEI in the germline V gene. V gave up 6 bases and J gave up 8 bases; unmatched junction bases: 10. This CDR3 has 14 residues. The CDR3 nucleotides are TGTGCCAGCAGAGAGATACAGGGGGCCAAAGGCTACACCTTC. This gives the protein CASREIQGAKGYTF.

The rearrangement joins TRBV4-2 to TRBJ2-7, with TRBD1 as a possible D gene (6 bases). This CDR3 region has 13 residues. Germline lookup yields CDR1 LGHNA and CDR2 YNFKEQ. V lost 0 bases and J 3 bases, leaving 6 bases between the germline ends. The DNA of the CDR3 is TGTGCCAGCAGCCAAGACAGGGGCTACGAGCAGTACTTC. This sequence encodes CASSQDRGYEQYF.

V gene TRBV7-9 combines with J gene TRBJ1-2; TRBD1 matches at 7 bases. Germline trimming cut 1 base from V and 1 base from J; bases unmatched to any gene: 6. The CDR3 sequence is 16 residues long. Germline V gene lookup returns CDR1 SEHNR and CDR2 FQNEAQ (reference sequence). CDR3 amino acids: CASSLDRGRGNYGYTF. CDR3 coding DNA: TGTGCCAGCAGCTTAGACAGGGGTAGAGGTAACTATGGCTACACCTTC.

The gene calls are TRBV5-1 and TRBJ2-7; the match to TRBD1 covers 7 bases. Germline V gene lookup returns CDR1 SGHRS and CDR2 YFSETQ. CDR3 length: 16 residues. Losses at the gene ends were 6 bases for V and 3 bases for J; bases not matched to a gene: 15. CDR3 in DNA: TGCGCCAGCACCACAGCGGATGCGACAGGGTTCTACGAGCAGTACTTC. Translated: CASTTADATGFYEQYF.